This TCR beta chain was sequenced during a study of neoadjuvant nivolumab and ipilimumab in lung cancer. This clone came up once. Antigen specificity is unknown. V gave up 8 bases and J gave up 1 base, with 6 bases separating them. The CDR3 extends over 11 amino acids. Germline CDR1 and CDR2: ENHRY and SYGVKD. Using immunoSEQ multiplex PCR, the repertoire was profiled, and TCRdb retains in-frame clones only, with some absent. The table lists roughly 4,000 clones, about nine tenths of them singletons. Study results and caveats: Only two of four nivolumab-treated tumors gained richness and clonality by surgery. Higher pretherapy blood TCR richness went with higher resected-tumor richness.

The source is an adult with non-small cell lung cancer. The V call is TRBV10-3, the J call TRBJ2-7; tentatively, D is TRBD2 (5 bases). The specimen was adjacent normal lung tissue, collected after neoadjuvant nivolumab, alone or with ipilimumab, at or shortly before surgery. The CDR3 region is CAIGESYEQYF. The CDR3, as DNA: TGTGCCATCGGGGAGTCCTACGAGCAGTACTTC.